The subject of this entry is one TCR beta chain. Germline CDR1 is KGHSH and CDR2 is LQKENI. The V and J ends lost 3 bases and 6 bases, in that order; junction bases with no gene match: 20. This CDR3 is built from 20 residues. This sample was included in a study of T-cell reconstitution after alpha-beta-depleted transplantation in children. Molecular barcoding with unique molecular identifiers was used for the TCRbeta library. TCRdb redid the calling of the PCR reads with MiXCR, one entry per CDR3 protein. The table includes hundreds of thousands of distinct CDR3 sequences, about 10% detected once. The source of this sequence is a human donor who donated a stem cell graft to a child with acute myeloid leukemia. Sequenced here: PBMCs from the stem cell graft donor, sampled from the stem cell graft. The chain has TRBV18 and TRBJ2-1, with 10 bases identical to TRBD2. The CDR3 loop reads CASSPTLDKGTLAGFNEQFF. The DNA of the CDR3 is TGTGCCAGCTCACCGACGCTGGACAAGGGTACACTAGCGGGGTTCAATGAGCAGTTCTTC. The full variable domain, rest sourced from reference TRBV18 and TRBJ2-1, is NAGVMQNPRHLVRRRGQEARLRCSPMKGHSHVYWYRQLPEEGLKFMVYLQKENIIDESGMPKERFSAEFPKEGPSILRIQQVVRGDSAAYFCASSPTLDKGTLAGFNEQFFGPGTRLTVL.